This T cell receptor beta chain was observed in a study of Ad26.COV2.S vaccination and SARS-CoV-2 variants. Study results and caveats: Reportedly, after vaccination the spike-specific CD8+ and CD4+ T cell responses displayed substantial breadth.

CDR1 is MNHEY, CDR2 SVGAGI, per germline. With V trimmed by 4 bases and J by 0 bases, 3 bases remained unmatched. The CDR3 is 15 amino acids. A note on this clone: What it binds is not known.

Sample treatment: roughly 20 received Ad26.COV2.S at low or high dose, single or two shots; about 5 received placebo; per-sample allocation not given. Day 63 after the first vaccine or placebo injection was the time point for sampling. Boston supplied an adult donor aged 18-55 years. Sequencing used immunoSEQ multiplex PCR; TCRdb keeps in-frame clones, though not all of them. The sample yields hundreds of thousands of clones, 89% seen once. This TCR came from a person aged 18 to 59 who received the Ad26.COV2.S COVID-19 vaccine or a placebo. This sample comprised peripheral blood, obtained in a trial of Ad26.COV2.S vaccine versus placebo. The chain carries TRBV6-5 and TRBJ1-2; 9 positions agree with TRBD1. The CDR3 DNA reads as TGTGCCAGCAGTTGGCGGACAGGGGCTAACTATGGCTACACCTTC. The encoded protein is CASSWRTGANYGYTF.